This T cell receptor (beta chain) was captured by sequencing in a study of blood T cells in healthy people across ages. This clonotype was found a few times. Sample-barcoded 5' priming and a J-beta primer mix drove a second PCR of about 6 to 12 cycles. Using its own MiXCR run on the 5' RACE reads, TCRdb lists one record per CDR3 protein. This sample has 750,000 to 950,000 distinct CDR3 sequences, with about 26% found just once. The germline V and J ends were trimmed by 7 bases and 1 base, with 10 bases remaining between them. Germline loops: CDR1 SGHNT, CDR2 YENEEA. The CDR3 sequence is 13 residues long. These same data were also listed under a study on T cells of mothers and their children.

The material sequenced was blood. This TCR came from a boy aged 5-17 years in good health. V usage is TRBV11-3 and J usage is TRBJ1-1; D perhaps matches TRBD1 (5 bases). The chain's CDR3 is CASISRGNTEAFF. The CDR3, as DNA: TGTGCCAGCATCAGTAGGGGGAACACTGAAGCTTTCTTT.